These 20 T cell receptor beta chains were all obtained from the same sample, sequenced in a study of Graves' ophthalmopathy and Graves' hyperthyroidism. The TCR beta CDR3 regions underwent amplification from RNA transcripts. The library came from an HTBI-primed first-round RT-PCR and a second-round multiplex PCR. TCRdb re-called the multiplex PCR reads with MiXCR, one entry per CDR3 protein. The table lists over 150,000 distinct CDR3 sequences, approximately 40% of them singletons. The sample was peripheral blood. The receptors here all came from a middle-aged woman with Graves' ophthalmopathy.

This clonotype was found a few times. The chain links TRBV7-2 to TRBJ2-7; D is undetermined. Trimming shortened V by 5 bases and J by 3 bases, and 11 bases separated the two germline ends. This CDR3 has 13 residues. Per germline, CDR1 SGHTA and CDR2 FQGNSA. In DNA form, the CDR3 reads TGTGCCAGCAGCGCCCAAAACCTCTACGAGCAGTACTTC. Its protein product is CASSAQNLYEQYF.

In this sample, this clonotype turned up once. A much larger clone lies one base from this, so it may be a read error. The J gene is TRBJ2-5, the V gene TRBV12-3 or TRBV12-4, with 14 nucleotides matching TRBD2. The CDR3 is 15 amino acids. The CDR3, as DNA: TGTGCCAGCAGAGGGGGACTAGCGGGAGAAGAGGCCCAGTACTTC. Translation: CASRGGLAGEEAQYF.

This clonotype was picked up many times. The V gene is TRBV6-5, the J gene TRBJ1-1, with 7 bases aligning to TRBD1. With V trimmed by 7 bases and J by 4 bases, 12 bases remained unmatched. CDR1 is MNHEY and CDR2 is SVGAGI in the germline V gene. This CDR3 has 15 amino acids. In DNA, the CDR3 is TGTGCCAGCACTAACCCGCCAGGGGGAGGCACTGAAGCTTTCTTT. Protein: CASTNPPGGGTEAFF.

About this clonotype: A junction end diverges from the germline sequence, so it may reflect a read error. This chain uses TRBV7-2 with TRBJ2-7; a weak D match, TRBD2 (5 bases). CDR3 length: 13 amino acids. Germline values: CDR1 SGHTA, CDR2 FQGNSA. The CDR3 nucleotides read TGTGCCAGCAGTTTAGGACTTCCGTCCGAGCAGTACTTC. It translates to CASSLGLPSEQYF. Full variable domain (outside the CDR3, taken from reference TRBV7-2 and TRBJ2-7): GAGVSQSPSNKVTEKGKDVELRCDPISGHTALYWYRQSLGQGLEFLIYFQGNSAPDKSGLPSDRFSAERTGGSVSTLTIQRTQQEDSAVYLCASSLGLPSEQYFGPGTRLTVT.

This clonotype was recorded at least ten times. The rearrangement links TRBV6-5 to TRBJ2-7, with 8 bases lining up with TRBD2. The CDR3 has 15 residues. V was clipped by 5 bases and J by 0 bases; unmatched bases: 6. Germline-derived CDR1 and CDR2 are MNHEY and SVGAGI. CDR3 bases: TGTGCCAGCAGTCCGTTAGCGGGAAGCTCCTACGAGCAGTACTTC. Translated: CASSPLAGSSYEQYF.

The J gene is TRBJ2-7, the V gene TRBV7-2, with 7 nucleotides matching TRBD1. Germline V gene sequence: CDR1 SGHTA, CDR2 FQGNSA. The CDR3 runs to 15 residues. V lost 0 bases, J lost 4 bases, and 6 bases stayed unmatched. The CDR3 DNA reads TGTGCCAGCAGCTTAGCACGGGGACAGACATACGAGCAGTACTTC. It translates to CASSLARGQTYEQYF.

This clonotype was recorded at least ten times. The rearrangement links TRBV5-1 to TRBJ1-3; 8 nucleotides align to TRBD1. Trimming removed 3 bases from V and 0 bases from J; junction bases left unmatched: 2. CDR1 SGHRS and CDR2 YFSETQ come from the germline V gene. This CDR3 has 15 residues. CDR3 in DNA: TGCGCCAGCAGCTCCGGGACAGGCTCTGGAAACACCATATATTTT. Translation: CASSSGTGSGNTIYF.

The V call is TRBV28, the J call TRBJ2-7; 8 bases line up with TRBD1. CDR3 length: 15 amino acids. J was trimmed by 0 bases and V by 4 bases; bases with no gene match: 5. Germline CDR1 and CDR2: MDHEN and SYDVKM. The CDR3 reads CASSSDRVLSYEQYF. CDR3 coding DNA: TGTGCCAGCAGTTCGGACAGGGTGCTCTCCTACGAGCAGTACTTC.

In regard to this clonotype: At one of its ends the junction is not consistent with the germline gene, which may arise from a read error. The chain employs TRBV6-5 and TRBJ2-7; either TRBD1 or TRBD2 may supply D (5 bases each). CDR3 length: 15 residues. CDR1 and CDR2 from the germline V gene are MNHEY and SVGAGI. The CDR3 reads CASSYSRDGSCEQYF. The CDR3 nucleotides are TGTGCCAGCAGTTACTCGAGGGACGGATCCTGCGAGCAGTACTTC.

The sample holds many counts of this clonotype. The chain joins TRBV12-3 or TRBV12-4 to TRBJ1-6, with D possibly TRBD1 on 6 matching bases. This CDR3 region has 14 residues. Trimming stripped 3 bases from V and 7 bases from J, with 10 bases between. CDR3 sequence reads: CASSLRQGNSPLHF. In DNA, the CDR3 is TGTGCCAGCAGTTTGCGGCAGGGGAATTCACCCCTCCACTTT.

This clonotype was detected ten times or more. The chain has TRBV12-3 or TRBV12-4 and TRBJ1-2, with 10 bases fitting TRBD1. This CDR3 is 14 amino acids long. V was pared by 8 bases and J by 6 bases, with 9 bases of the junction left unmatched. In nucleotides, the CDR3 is TGTGCCAGCGATCCGGGACAGGGGTATAATGGCTACACCTTC. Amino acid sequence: CASDPGQGYNGYTF.

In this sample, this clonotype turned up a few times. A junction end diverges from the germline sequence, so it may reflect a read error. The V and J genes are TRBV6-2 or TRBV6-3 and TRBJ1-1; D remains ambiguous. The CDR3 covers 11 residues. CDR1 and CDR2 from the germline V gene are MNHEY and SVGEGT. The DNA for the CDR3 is TGTGCCAGCAGTTACTCAGAGCGTCAGTGGTTT. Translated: CASSYSERQWF.

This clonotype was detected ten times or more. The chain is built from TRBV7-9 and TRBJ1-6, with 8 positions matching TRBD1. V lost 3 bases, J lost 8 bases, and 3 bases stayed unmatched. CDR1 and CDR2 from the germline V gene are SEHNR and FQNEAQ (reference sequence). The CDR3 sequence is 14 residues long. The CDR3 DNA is TGTGCCAGCAGCTTGGGACAGGCTTATTCACCCCTCCACTTT. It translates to CASSLGQAYSPLHF.

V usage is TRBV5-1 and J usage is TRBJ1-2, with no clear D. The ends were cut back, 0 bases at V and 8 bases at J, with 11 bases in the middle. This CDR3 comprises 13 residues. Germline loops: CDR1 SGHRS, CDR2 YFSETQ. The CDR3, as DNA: TGCGCCAGCAGCTTGGGGTATGGTCAAGGCTACACCTTC. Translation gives CASSLGYGQGYTF.

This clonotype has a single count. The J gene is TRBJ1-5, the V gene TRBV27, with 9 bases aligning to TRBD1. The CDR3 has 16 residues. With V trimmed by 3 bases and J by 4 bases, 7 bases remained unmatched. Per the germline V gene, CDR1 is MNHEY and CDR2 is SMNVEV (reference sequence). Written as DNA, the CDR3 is TGTGCCAGCAGTTTGACCGGGACAGGGAGGAATCAGCCCCAGCATTTT. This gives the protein CASSLTGTGRNQPQHF.

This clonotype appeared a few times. Written as DNA, the CDR3 is TGTGCCAGCTCACCAGGGGGAGCGGGAAAAACCACCGGGGAGCTGTTTTTT. Translating gives CASSPGGAGKTTGELFF. The chain employs TRBV18 and TRBJ2-2, with 7 bases identical to TRBD2. The V gene end was trimmed by 2 bases and the J gene end by 4 bases; junction bases not matched to a gene: 10. Looked up from germline, CDR1 is KGHSH and CDR2 is LQKENI. This CDR3 comprises 17 residues.

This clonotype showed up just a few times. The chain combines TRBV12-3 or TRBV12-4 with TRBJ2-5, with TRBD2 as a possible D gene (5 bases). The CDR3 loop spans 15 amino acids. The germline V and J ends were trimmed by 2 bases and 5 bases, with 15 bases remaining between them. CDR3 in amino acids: CASSLTAGGSETQYF. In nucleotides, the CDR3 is TGTGCCAGCAGTTTAACCGCGGGCGGCTCGGAGACCCAGTACTTC.

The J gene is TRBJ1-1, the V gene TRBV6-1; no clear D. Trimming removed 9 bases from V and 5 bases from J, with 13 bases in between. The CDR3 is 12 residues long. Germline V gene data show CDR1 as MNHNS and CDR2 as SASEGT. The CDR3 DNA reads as TGTGCCAGTAGTCGGATCGGTACTGAAGCTTTCTTT. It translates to CASSRIGTEAFF.

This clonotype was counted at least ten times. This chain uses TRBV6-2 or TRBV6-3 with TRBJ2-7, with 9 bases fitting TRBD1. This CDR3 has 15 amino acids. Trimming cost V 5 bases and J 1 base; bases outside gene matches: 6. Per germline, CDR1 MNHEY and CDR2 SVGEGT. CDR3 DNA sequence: TGTGCCAGCAGTACGACAGGGGGACTTTCCTACGAGCAGTACTTC. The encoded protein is CASSTTGGLSYEQYF.

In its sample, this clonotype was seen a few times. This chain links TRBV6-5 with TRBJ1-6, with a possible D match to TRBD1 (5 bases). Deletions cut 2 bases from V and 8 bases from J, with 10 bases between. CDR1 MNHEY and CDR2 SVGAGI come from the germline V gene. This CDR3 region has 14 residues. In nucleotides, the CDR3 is TGTGCCAGCAGTTACGGGCAGGGCTATTCACCCCTCCACTTT. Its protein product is CASSYGQGYSPLHF.